These T cell receptor beta chains were read from a single sample in a study of Ad26.COV2.S vaccination and SARS-CoV-2 variants. Measured with immunoSEQ multiplex PCR; TCRdb has only the in-frame clones, and not every one. The sample records roughly 420,000 clones, 88% being singletons. The input for sequencing was peripheral blood, taken in a trial of Ad26.COV2.S vaccine versus placebo. The source of these receptors is a person aged 18 to 65 who received the Ad26.COV2.S COVID-19 vaccine or a placebo. Each CDR3 is given with its conserved first and last residue. Fields, in order: V gene, J gene, D gene, clone size, CDR3 protein, CDR3 DNA. D genes are given only for firm matches. The listing skips clone size in some rows; elsewhere it reads once, few, many or a size class.

TRBV3-1/TRBV3-2	TRBJ2-5	TRBD1	once	CASSLPGTGGQETQYF	TGTGCCAGCAGCCTTCCCGGGACAGGAGGACAGGAGACCCAGTACTTC
TRBV6-2/TRBV6-3	TRBJ1-2	TRBD1	NA	CASSYGGQGGYTF	TGTGCCAGCAGTTACGGGGGACAGGGCGGCTACACCTTC
TRBV19	TRBJ2-3	TRBD1	NA	CASKVGGGSYITDTQYF	TGTGCCAGCAAAGTAGGGGGCGGCTCTTATATCACAGATACGCAGTATTTT
TRBV20-1	TRBJ1-5	NA	NA	CSASKGASIFWPQHF	TGCAGTGCTAGTAAGGGTGCCAGTATTTTTTGGCCCCAGCATTTT
TRBV7-8	TRBJ2-1	TRBD2	NA	CASSMTSGGPSGSYNEQFF	TGTGCCAGCAGCATGACTAGCGGGGGGCCTAGCGGCTCCTACAATGAGCAGTTCTTC
TRBV15	TRBJ2-5	NA	NA	CATSRKKGGETQYF	TGTGCCACCAGCAGAAAAAAAGGGGGAGAGACCCAGTACTTC
TRBV7-6	TRBJ2-3	NA	NA	CASSLFGRARGAGADTQYF	TGTGCCAGCAGCCTCTTTGGGCGGGCCAGGGGGGCCGGGGCAGATACGCAGTATTTT
TRBV7-3	TRBJ2-1	NA	NA	CASSLLIRPLGNEQFF	TGTGCCAGCAGCTTACTTATAAGGCCGTTGGGCAATGAGCAGTTCTTC
TRBV30	TRBJ2-7	TRBD1	NA	CAPWGQTYEQYF	TGTGCCCCTTGGGGACAGACTTACGAGCAGTACTTC
TRBV6-7	TRBJ1-5	NA	NA	CASSYRAGHHYSNQPQHF	TGTGCCAGCAGTTACCGAGCGGGACACCACTATAGCAATCAGCCCCAGCATTTT
TRBV28	TRBJ1-1	TRBD1	NA	CASSLNHRGLDTEAFF	TGTGCCAGCAGTTTGAACCACAGGGGGCTCGACACTGAAGCTTTCTTT
TRBV2	TRBJ2-5	NA	NA	CATSPGTATQYF	TGTGCCACCAGCCCAGGGACGGCCACCCAGTACTTC
TRBV3-1/TRBV3-2	TRBJ1-1	NA	NA	CASSQVRGTEAFF	TGTGCCAGCAGCCAAGTACGAGGCACTGAAGCTTTCTTT
TRBV19	TRBJ2-1	TRBD2	NA	CASTWRTGGSYNEQFF	TGTGCCAGTACTTGGCGGACGGGGGGGTCCTACAATGAGCAGTTCTTC
TRBV19	TRBJ1-5	NA	NA	CASSLDGGAGNQPQHF	TGTGCCAGTAGTCTCGACGGGGGGGCCGGCAATCAGCCCCAGCATTTT
TRBV5-1	TRBJ2-2	TRBD2	NA	CASSLQERGNTGELFF	TGCGCCAGCAGCCTCCAGGAGCGGGGTAACACCGGGGAGCTGTTTTTT
TRBV7-2	TRBJ1-2	TRBD1	NA	CASSLAGTGTGYTF	TGTGCCAGCAGCTTAGCCGGGACAGGGACTGGCTACACCTTC
TRBV29-1	TRBJ2-3	NA	once	CSVEDRIRGDTQYF	TGCAGCGTTGAAGATCGGATAAGGGGAGATACGCAGTATTTT
TRBV10-3	TRBJ2-1	TRBD2	NA	CAISSGLAGGHEQFF	TGTGCCATCAGCTCAGGACTAGCGGGGGGGCATGAGCAGTTCTTC
TRBV5-1	TRBJ2-3	NA	NA	CASSPLTGTDTQYF	TGCGCCAGCAGCCCCTTGACAGGTACGGATACGCAGTATTTT
TRBV7-8	TRBJ2-7	NA	once	CASSPEAPEQYF	TGTGCCAGCAGCCCTGAAGCGCCCGAGCAGTACTTC
TRBV7-3	TRBJ1-1	NA	NA	CASSLNGGENTEAFF	TGTGCCAGCAGCTTAAACGGGGGGGAGAACACTGAAGCTTTCTTT
TRBV19	TRBJ2-7	NA	few	CASREGNEQYF	TGTGCCAGTAGAGAAGGTAACGAGCAGTACTTC
TRBV6-5	TRBJ1-3	NA	NA	CASKRGTSGNTIYF	TGTGCCAGCAAACGAGGGACCTCTGGAAACACCATATATTTT
TRBV5-6	TRBJ1-1	NA	NA	CASSLGGIFNTEAFF	TGTGCCAGCAGCTTGGGGGGGATTTTTAACACTGAAGCTTTCTTT
TRBV30	TRBJ2-5	TRBD1	NA	CAWSVKGAETQYF	TGTGCCTGGAGTGTGAAGGGGGCGGAGACCCAGTACTTC
TRBV9	TRBJ2-5	TRBD2	NA	CASSVGGGVQETQYF	TGTGCCAGCAGCGTAGGCGGGGGAGTCCAAGAGACCCAGTACTTC
TRBV4-3	TRBJ2-5	TRBD1	NA	CASSITRGGRETQYF	TGCGCCAGCAGCATCACGCGAGGGGGCCGCGAGACCCAGTACTTC
TRBV2	TRBJ2-7	NA	few	CASSETRVAYEQYF	TGTGCCAGCAGTGAAACAAGGGTCGCCTACGAGCAGTACTTC
TRBV7-2	TRBJ2-1	TRBD2	NA	CATQTSGVGNEQFF	TGTGCCACGCAGACTAGCGGGGTCGGGAATGAGCAGTTCTTC
TRBV6-1	TRBJ2-7	NA	NA	CASSEAAGYEQYF	TGTGCCAGCAGTGAAGCGGCAGGTTACGAGCAGTACTTC
TRBV19	TRBJ1-1	NA	few	CASSMGQLAVGTEAFF	TGTGCCAGTAGTATGGGTCAATTGGCAGTGGGCACTGAAGCTTTCTTT
TRBV25-1	TRBJ2-4	NA	NA	CASSASQNIQYF	TGTGCCAGCAGTGCCTCACAAAACATTCAGTACTTC
TRBV6-5	TRBJ1-1	TRBD1	NA	CASRIDRVTEAFF	TGTGCCAGCAGAATAGACAGGGTCACTGAAGCTTTCTTT
TRBV7-9	TRBJ2-7	NA	NA	CASSLGLREQYF	TGTGCCAGCAGCTTAGGTCTCCGGGAGCAGTACTTC
TRBV5-6	TRBJ1-6	NA	few	CASSLVGYNSPLHF	TGTGCCAGCAGCTTGGTTGGGTATAATTCACCCCTCCACTTT
TRBV4-1	TRBJ2-5	NA	NA	CASSQTGTAIQETQYF	TGCGCCAGCAGCCAAACCGGGACCGCCATCCAAGAGACCCAGTACTTC
TRBV27	TRBJ2-3	NA	NA	CASSFLLFGRDPHTDTQYF	TGTGCCAGCAGTTTTTTGTTGTTCGGACGGGACCCCCACACAGATACGCAGTATTTT
TRBV28	TRBJ2-7	NA	NA	CASSFSTYEQYF	TGTGCCAGCAGTTTCAGTACCTACGAGCAGTACTTC
TRBV5-6	TRBJ1-5	NA	NA	CASSLGAVSNQPQHF	TGTGCCAGCAGCTTGGGGGCAGTCTCCAATCAGCCCCAGCATTTT
TRBV19	TRBJ1-3	TRBD1	once	CASRATGAGNTIYF	TGTGCCAGTAGGGCGACAGGGGCTGGAAACACCATATATTTT
TRBV9	TRBJ2-7	NA	NA	CASSPSGSYEQYF	TGTGCCAGCAGCCCCTCCGGGTCCTACGAGCAGTACTTC
TRBV30	TRBJ2-5	NA	NA	CAWSVLGARETQYF	TGTGCCTGGAGTGTACTGGGGGCGAGGGAGACCCAGTACTTC
TRBV5-1	TRBJ2-3	TRBD2	NA	CASSLGGGAWYF	TGCGCCAGCAGCTTGGGCGGGGGAGCGTGGTATTTT
TRBV5-1	TRBJ2-1	NA	NA	CASSLGISYNEQFF	TGCGCCAGCAGCTTGGGAATCTCCTACAATGAGCAGTTCTTC
TRBV6-5	TRBJ2-7	TRBD2	NA	CASRSGGSYEQYF	TGTGCCAGCAGGTCGGGGGGTTCCTACGAGCAGTACTTC
TRBV5-5	TRBJ2-3	NA	NA	CASSPRVGPDTQYF	TGTGCCAGCAGCCCGAGGGTAGGTCCGGATACGCAGTATTTT
TRBV7-2	TRBJ2-3	NA	NA	CASSLVGTDTQYF	TGTGCCAGCAGCTTAGTAGGAACTGATACGCAGTATTTT
TRBV23-1	TRBJ2-5	NA	NA	CASSPDRFGDLQETQYF	TGCGCCAGCAGTCCCGACAGGTTTGGGGACCTACAAGAGACCCAGTACTTC
TRBV4-1	TRBJ1-1	NA	NA	CASSQDPGMDTEAFF	TGCGCCAGCAGCCAAGATCCAGGGATGGACACTGAAGCTTTCTTT
TRBV7-2	TRBJ1-6	TRBD1	NA	CASSLAPGTGSSPLHF	TGTGCCAGCAGCTTAGCCCCAGGGACAGGGAGTTCACCCCTCCACTTT
TRBV12-2	TRBJ1-5	NA	NA	CASRLVRGTSNQPQHF	TGTGCAAGTCGCTTAGTACGGGGAACTAGCAATCAGCCCCAGCATTTT
TRBV5-1	TRBJ2-4	TRBD1	NA	CASSSTGSSKNIQYF	TGCGCCAGCAGCTCGACAGGGTCCAGTAAAAACATTCAGTACTTC
TRBV9	TRBJ1-2	NA	NA	CASSGGSGHPYYGYTF	TGTGCCAGCAGCGGGGGGTCAGGACACCCGTACTATGGCTACACCTTC
TRBV6-5	TRBJ1-5	NA	NA	CATRYSNQPQHF	TGTGCCACCCGATATAGCAATCAGCCCCAGCATTTT
TRBV2	TRBJ2-7	TRBD1	few	CASCRDRTSYEQYF	TGTGCCAGCTGCCGGGACAGGACGTCCTACGAGCAGTACTTC